The T cell receptor (beta chain) described here comes from a study of CD8 T cells in Susac syndrome. Overall study findings and caveats: Acknowledgment was made by the study that its TCR sequencing and HLA analysis involved a relatively small number of individuals.

High-throughput TCR beta sequencing covered peripheral CD8+ and CD4+ T cells. The authors negatively isolated CD8+ and CD4+ T cells and FACS-enriched TEMRA cells. The RNA, roughly 0.45 to 1 ug, was put through reverse transcription using random hexamers. Via MiXCR, TCRdb re-called the immunoSEQ multiplex PCR reads, giving one row per CDR3 protein. Among about 240,000 distinct CDR3 sequences listed, roughly 95% were seen once. Remarks on this clonotype: The antigen is undetermined.

This sequence originates from a human donor with Susac syndrome. The sample taken for sequencing was CD4+ T cells from PBMCs.

CDR3 DNA sequence: TGTGCCAGCACCCCCCTTGGCGAGGGGGAAGAGACCCAGTACTTC. Translating gives CASTPLGEGEETQYF. The rearrangement joins TRBV28 to TRBJ2-5, with D possibly being TRBD1 (6 bases). The CDR3 extends over 15 amino acids. Trimming took off 7 bases at V and 3 bases at J, with 18 bases between the two ends. The germline V gene encodes CDR1 MDHEN and CDR2 SYDVKM. Based on the CDR3 plus reference TRBV28 and TRBJ2-5, the full variable domain is DVKVTQSSRYLVKRTGEKVFLECVQDMDHENMFWYRQDPGLGLRLIYFSYDVKMKEKGDIPEGYSVSREKKERFSLILESASTNQTSMYLCASTPLGEGEETQYFGPGTRLLVL.